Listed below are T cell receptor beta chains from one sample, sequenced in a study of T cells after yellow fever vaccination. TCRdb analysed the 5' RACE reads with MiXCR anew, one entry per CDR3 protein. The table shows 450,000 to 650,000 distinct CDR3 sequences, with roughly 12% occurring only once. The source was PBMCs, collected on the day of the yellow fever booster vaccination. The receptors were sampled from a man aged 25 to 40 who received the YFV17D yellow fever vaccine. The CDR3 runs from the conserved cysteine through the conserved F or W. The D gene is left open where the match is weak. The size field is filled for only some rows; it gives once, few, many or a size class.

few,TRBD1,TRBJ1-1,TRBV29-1,TGCAGCGTTGACAGGGGGACAGGGGTTCGGGCTGAAGCTTTCTTT,CSVDRGTGVRAEAFF
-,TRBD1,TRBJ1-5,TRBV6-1,TGTGTACAGGGGACGAGCAATCAGCCCCAGCATTTT,CVQGTSNQPQHF
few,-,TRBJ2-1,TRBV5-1,TGCGCCAGCAGCACGGGAGTAGGGAATGAGCAGTTCTTC,CASSTGVGNEQFF
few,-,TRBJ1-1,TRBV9,TGTGCCAGCAGCGCTAGGGGTACACAGAACACTGAAGCTTTCTTT,CASSARGTQNTEAFF
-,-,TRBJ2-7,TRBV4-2,TGTGCCAGCAGCCAAGAGCACGGACAAGGCTACGAGCAGTACTTC,CASSQEHGQGYEQYF
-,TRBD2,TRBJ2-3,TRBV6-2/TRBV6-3,TGTGCCAGCAGTTACTCCAGGACTAGCGGGAGGGCCAGGGAAGATACGCAGTATTTT,CASSYSRTSGRAREDTQYF
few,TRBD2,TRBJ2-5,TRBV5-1,TGCGCCAGCAGCTCCGCTAGCGGGCAACGGGAGACCCAGTACTTC,CASSSASGQRETQYF
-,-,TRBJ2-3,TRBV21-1,TGTGCCAGCAGCGGCGAGGAGGCCACAGATACGCAGTATTTT,CASSGEEATDTQYF
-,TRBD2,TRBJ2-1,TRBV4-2,TGTGCCAGTAGCGGGAGCAGGCCTAATGAGCAGTTCTTC,CASSGSRPNEQFF
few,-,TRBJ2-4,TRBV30,TGTGCCTGGACTTGGACTTTGGGAGACATTCAGTACTTC,CAWTWTLGDIQYF